The source of this TCR beta chain is a study of brain T cells in children with intractable seizures. Study findings and constraints: Absence of clones before surgery may stem from lower sequencing depth.

Repertoires were generated with immunoSEQ multiplex PCR, while TCRdb's copy carries only in-frame clones and drops some. The table includes 60,000 to 85,000 clones, around 93% detected once. Remarks on this clone: Its specificity is not known.

V was pared by 6 bases and J by 6 bases, with 14 bases between. In germline, CDR1 is SQVTM, CDR2 ANQGSEA. The CDR3 totals 13 residues. The clonotype originates from a boy under two years old with tuberous sclerosis and intractable seizures. This chain joins TRBV29-1 and TRBJ1-4, with unresolved D. Sequenced material: peripheral blood, taken at surgery. The CDR3 DNA reads TGCAGCGTAAGACCACAGTCGGATGAAAAACTGTTTTTT. Residues: CSVRPQSDEKLFF.